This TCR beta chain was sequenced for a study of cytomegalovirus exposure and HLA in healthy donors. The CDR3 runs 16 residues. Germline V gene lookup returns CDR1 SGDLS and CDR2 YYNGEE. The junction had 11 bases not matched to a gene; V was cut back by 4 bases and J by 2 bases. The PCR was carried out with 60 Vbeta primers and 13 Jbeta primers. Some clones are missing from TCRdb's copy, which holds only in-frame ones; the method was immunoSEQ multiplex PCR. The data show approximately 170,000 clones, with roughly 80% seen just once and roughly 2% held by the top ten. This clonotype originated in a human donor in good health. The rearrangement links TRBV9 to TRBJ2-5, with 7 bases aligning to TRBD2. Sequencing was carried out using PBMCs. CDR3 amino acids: CASSPHAGGGQETQYF. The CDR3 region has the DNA TGTGCCAGCAGCCCCCACGCAGGCGGGGGTCAAGAGACCCAGTACTTC.